The 18 T cell receptor beta chains below come from one sample, sequenced in a study of T cell responses to AZD1222 COVID-19 vaccine. The protocol was immunoSEQ multiplex PCR, while the TCRdb copy is restricted to in-frame clones and leaves out a portion. Of roughly 80,000 clones listed, approximately 88% are singletons. The source material was peripheral blood, sampled on day 0 of MenACWY control vaccination. Receptors originate from an adult in good health.

The CDR3 is CASSPDRNQPQHF. CDR3 sequence (DNA): TGTGCCAGCTCACCCGACAGAAATCAGCCCCAGCATTTT. This chain joins TRBV18 and TRBJ1-5, with D possibly being TRBD1 (5 bases). This CDR3 region has 13 residues. Germline V CDR1 and CDR2: KGHSH, LQKENI. V was pared by 3 bases and J by 4 bases, with 7 bases between.

The chain links TRBV7-9 to TRBJ1-1, with unresolved D. CDR3 length: 13 residues. The V end was cut by 1 base, the J end by 1 base, with 4 bases between. Germline CDR1 and CDR2: SEHNR and FQNEAQ (reference sequence). CDR3 sequence (DNA): TGTGCCAGCAGCTTAGGACAGAACACTGAAGCTTTCTTT. Amino acids: CASSLGQNTEAFF.

The chain combines TRBV5-8 with TRBJ2-3; possibly TRBD1 for D (6 bases). V lost 2 bases and J lost 2, with 12 bases in between. The CDR3 is 15 amino acids. Per the germline V gene, CDR1 is SGHTS and CDR2 is YDEGEE. The CDR3 DNA reads as TGTGCCAGCAGCTTTAGGGGGTCTTTCACAGATACGCAGTATTTT. Encoded protein: CASSFRGSFTDTQYF.

The CDR3: CASSYSRIGGGRTDTQYF. DNA of the CDR3: TGTGCCAGCAGTTACTCGAGGATCGGCGGGGGGCGGACAGATACGCAGTATTTT. The gene calls are TRBV6-2 or TRBV6-3 and TRBJ2-3, with TRBD2 matching 8 bases. Looked up from germline, CDR1 is MNHEY and CDR2 is SVGEGT. V was pared by 0 bases and J by 3 bases, with 11 bases of the junction left unmatched. The CDR3 is 18 amino acids.

The chain has TRBV11-3 and TRBJ2-6; D uncertain. The length of the CDR3 is 16 residues. Per germline, CDR1 SGHNT and CDR2 YENEEA. The V gene lost 5 bases and the J gene lost 0 bases, with 11 bases spanning the gap. The CDR3 region has the DNA TGTGCCAGCAGCAGAGCCCCGGGCTCTGGGGCCAACGTCCTGACTTTC. It codes for CASSRAPGSGANVLTF.

The J gene is TRBJ1-5, the V gene TRBV24-1; TRBD1 aligns across 9 bases. Germline CDR1 is KGHDR and CDR2 is SFDVKD. After removal of 10 bases from V and 4 bases from J, the junction contained 13 bases not matched to a gene. The CDR3 is 16 residues long. CDR3 nucleotides: TGTGCCACGAGAGACAGTAAGGGACAGGGAAATCAGCCCCAGCATTTT. This codes for CATRDSKGQGNQPQHF.

V is TRBV6-6 and J is TRBJ2-7; D might be TRBD1 (7 bases). CDR3 length: 14 residues. Germline lookup yields CDR1 MNHNY and CDR2 SVGAGI (reference sequence). V gave up 7 bases and J gave up 2 bases, with 15 bases separating them. CDR3 sequence (DNA): TGTGCCAGCACCCCAGGGGGGCGAACCTACGAGCAGTACTTC. It specifies CASTPGGRTYEQYF.

The V and J genes are TRBV7-2 and TRBJ2-7, with D perhaps matching TRBD1 (5 bases). CDR3 length equals 15 residues. V lost 5 bases, J lost 0 bases, and 14 bases lay in between. The V gene's germline CDR1 is SGHTA and CDR2 FQGNSA. CDR3 residues: CASSLTDSSSYEQYF. The CDR3 nucleotides read TGTGCCAGCAGCCTAACTGACAGTAGCTCCTACGAGCAGTACTTC.

This chain joins TRBV9 and TRBJ1-2; D is possibly TRBD1 (6 bases). Trimming removed 4 bases from V and 2 bases from J, with 12 bases in between. CDR3 length: 14 residues. From germline, CDR1 is SGDLS and CDR2 YYNGEE. The CDR3 coding sequence is TGTGCCAGCAGCCCGGTAAGGGGGAACTATGGCTACACCTTC. It encodes CASSPVRGNYGYTF. The complete variable domain, with remaining parts taken from reference TRBV9 and TRBJ1-2, reads DSGVTQTPKHLITATGQRVTLRCSPRSGDLSVYWYQQSLDQGLQFLIQYYNGEERAKGNILERFSAQQFPDLHSELNLSSLELGDSALYFCASSPVRGNYGYTFGSGTRLTVV.

The chain recombines TRBV15 with TRBJ1-2; TRBD1 matches 7 bases. This CDR3 has 16 residues. V gave up 0 bases and J gave up 7 bases; unmatched junction bases: 11. The germline gives CDR1 LNHNV, CDR2 YYDKDF (reference sequence). The CDR3 here is CATSRDGGGTVRGYTF. The CDR3, as DNA: TGTGCCACCAGCAGAGACGGTGGAGGGACAGTGCGTGGCTACACCTTC.

In its sample, this clone was seen a few times. The gene calls are TRBV28 and TRBJ1-5; D is undetermined. Trimming stripped 3 bases from V and 3 bases from J, with 12 bases between. Germline CDR1 and CDR2: MDHEN and SYDVKM. The CDR3 has 15 amino acids. The CDR3 is CASSFPETSNQPQHF. The CDR3, as DNA: TGTGCCAGCAGTTTTCCAGAGACTTCCAATCAGCCCCAGCATTTT.

The chain carries TRBV7-2 and TRBJ1-4; maybe TRBD1 (5 bases). Germline CDR1 and CDR2: SGHTA and FQGNSA. The CDR3 extends over 14 amino acids. V lost 4 bases and J 3 bases, leaving 9 bases between the germline ends. CDR3 residues: CASSSGRANEKLFF. The DNA for the CDR3 is TGTGCCAGCAGCTCGGGACGGGCTAATGAAAAACTGTTTTTT.

The table lists this clone with a few counts. J is TRBJ1-1 and V is TRBV4-1, with D perhaps matching TRBD1 (6 bases). The V end lost 2 bases, the J end lost 6 bases, and 10 bases lay between the germline ends. Per germline, CDR1 MGHRA and CDR2 YSYEKL. The CDR3 length is 13 residues. The CDR3: CASSQTGIPEAFF. CDR3 in DNA: TGCGCCAGCAGCCAAACAGGGATACCTGAAGCTTTCTTT.

The chain is built from TRBV7-2 and TRBJ2-3; 9 bases align to TRBD2. Trimming took 4 bases from V and 6 from J; bases not matched to a gene: 8. CDR3 size: 15 residues. Germline CDR1 is SGHTA and CDR2 is FQGNSA. DNA of the CDR3: TGTGCCAGCAGCTCGATGGGTGCGGGGGGGGATACGCAGTATTTT. As protein: CASSSMGAGGDTQYF.

Only one count was recorded for this clone. V and J are TRBV5-4 and TRBJ1-3; D may be TRBD1 (5 bases). The V end lost 3 bases, the J end lost 3 bases, and 13 bases lay between the germline ends. Germline V gives CDR1 SGHNT, CDR2 YYREEE (reference sequence). The CDR3 loop spans 15 amino acids. This chain's CDR3 is CASSSKQDGGNTIYF. CDR3 sequence (DNA): TGTGCCAGCAGCTCGAAACAGGATGGTGGAAACACCATATATTTT.

The chain joins TRBV28 to TRBJ2-2, with 11 bases identical to TRBD2. The CDR3 loop spans 18 amino acids. In germline, CDR1 is MDHEN, CDR2 SYDVKM. The J segment lost 4 bases and the V segment lost 2 bases, leaving 9 bases of the junction unmatched. CDR3 sequence (DNA): TGTGCCAGCAGTTTAGGTAGCGGGGGGGCCAGTCGCACCGGGGAGCTGTTTTTT. Protein product: CASSLGSGGASRTGELFF.

The gene calls are TRBV24-1 and TRBJ2-1; 7 nucleotides match TRBD2. The CDR3 has 13 amino acids. Germline V gene sequence: CDR1 KGHDR, CDR2 SFDVKD. Trimming cost V 7 bases and J 7 bases; bases outside gene matches: 6. The CDR3 nucleotides read TGTGCCACCAGCGGGGGGATCGGGAATGAGCAGTTCTTC. Its protein product is CATSGGIGNEQFF.

CDR3 residues: CASSYGIAGPGDTQYF. The CDR3 DNA reads TGTGCCAGCAGTTACGGGATAGCGGGGCCGGGAGATACGCAGTATTTT. This chain uses TRBV6-2 or TRBV6-3 with TRBJ2-3; 8 bases agree with TRBD2. The CDR3 covers 16 residues. Germline assignment: CDR1 MNHEY and CDR2 SVGEGT. The trim removed 2 bases at V and 5 bases at J, leaving 9 bases unmatched.